This T cell receptor beta chain came from a study of T cell repertoires in cytomegalovirus infection. Looking at the study overall: CMV infection plus the matching HLA type was flagged by public TCR beta signatures.

Overall study results and limits: Within the response measured ex vivo, HLA-C-restricted CMV-specific TCR beta clonotypes were dominant. Pooled public TCR beta family frequency picked out CMV carriers with the relevant HLA.

There are 15 residues in the CDR3. Germline V gene lookup returns CDR1 SGHKS and CDR2 YYEKEE (reference sequence). The junction had 9 bases not matched to a gene; V was cut back by 4 bases and J by 8 bases. Concerning this clonotype itself: Its antigen remains unknown.

A single record per CDR3 protein comes from TCRdb applying MiXCR to the reads. Of approximately 500,000 distinct CDR3 sequences detected, 15% to 20% appear once; the ten largest clones hold roughly 25%. This chain joins TRBV5-5 and TRBJ2-1; 10 bases are a match to TRBD2. Input material: CD8+ T cells from PBMCs. The sequence was obtained from a human donor in good health (CMV status not recorded). Some clones in this sample may be carry-over from other donors' samples. CDR3 region: CASSPWTSGGDEQFF. The CDR3 DNA sequence: TGTGCCAGCAGCCCTTGGACTAGCGGCGGCGATGAGCAGTTCTTC.